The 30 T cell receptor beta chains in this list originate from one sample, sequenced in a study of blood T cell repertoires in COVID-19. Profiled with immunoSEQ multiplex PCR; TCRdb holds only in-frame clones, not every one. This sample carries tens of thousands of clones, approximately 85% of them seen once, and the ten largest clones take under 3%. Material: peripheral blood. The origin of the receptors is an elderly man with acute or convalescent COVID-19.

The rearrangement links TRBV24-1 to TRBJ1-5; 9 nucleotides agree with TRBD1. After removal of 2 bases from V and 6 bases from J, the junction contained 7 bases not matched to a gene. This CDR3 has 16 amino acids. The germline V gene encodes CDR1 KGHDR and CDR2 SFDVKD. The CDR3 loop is CATSDSGQGYGQPQHF. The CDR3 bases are TGTGCCACCAGTGATTCGGGACAGGGTTACGGTCAGCCCCAGCATTTT.

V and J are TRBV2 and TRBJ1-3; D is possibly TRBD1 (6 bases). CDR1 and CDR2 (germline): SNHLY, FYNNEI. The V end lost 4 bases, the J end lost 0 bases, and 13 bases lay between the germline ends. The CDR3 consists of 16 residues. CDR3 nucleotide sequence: TGTGCCAGCAGTGGACAGGCCCGCCGCTCTGGAAACACCATATATTTT. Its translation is CASSGQARRSGNTIYF.

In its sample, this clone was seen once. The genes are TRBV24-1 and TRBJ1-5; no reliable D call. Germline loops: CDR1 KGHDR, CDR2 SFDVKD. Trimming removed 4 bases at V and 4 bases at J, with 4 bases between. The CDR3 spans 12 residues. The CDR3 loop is CATSDPNQPQHF. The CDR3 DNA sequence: TGTGCCACCAGTGACCCGAATCAGCCCCAGCATTTT.

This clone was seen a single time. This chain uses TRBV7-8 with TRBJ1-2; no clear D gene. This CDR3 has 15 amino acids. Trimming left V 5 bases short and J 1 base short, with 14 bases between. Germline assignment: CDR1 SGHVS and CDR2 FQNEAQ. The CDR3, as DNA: TGTGCCAGCAGCGTCCGAGTCGGGGTTAACTATGGCTACACCTTC. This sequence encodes CASSVRVGVNYGYTF.

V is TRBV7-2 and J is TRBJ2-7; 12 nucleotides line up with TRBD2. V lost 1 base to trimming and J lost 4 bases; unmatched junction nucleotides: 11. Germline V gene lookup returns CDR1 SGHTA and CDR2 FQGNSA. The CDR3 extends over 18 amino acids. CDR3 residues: CASSLGGLTSGSQYEQYF. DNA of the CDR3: TGTGCCAGCAGCTTAGGGGGGCTGACTAGCGGGAGTCAGTACGAGCAGTACTTC.

CDR3 protein: CATQGLNYEQYF. The CDR3, as DNA: TGTGCCACCCAGGGCTTGAACTACGAGCAGTACTTC. This chain links TRBV10-3 with TRBJ2-7, with TRBD1 as a possible D gene (5 bases). The CDR3 length is 12 residues. The V end was cut by 10 bases, the J end by 3 bases, with 13 bases between. Looked up from germline, CDR1 is ENHRY and CDR2 is SYGVKD.

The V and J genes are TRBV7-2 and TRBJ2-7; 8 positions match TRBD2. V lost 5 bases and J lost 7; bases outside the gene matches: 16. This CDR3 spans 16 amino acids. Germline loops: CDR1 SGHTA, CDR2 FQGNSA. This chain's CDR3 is CASSPWGRAGVAEQYF. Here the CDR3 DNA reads TGTGCCAGCAGCCCCTGGGGGCGAGCGGGGGTCGCGGAGCAGTACTTC.

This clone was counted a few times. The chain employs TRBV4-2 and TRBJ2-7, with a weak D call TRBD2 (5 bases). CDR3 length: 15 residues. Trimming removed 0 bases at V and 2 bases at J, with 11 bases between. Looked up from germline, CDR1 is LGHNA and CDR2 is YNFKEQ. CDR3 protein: CASSQDKSGPYEQYF. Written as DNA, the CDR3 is TGTGCCAGCAGCCAAGATAAAAGCGGCCCCTACGAGCAGTACTTC.

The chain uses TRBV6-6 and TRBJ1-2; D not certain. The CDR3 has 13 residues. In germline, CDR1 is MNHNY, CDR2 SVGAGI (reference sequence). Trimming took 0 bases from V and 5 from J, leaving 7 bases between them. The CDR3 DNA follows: TGTGCCAGCAGTTACTCGACTGATTATGGCTACACCTTC. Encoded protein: CASSYSTDYGYTF.

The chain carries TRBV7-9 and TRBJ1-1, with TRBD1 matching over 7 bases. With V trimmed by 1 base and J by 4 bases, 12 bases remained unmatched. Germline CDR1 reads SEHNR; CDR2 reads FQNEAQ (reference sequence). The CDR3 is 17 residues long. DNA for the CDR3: TGTGCCAGCAGCTTAGTCAGGTCGGAAGGGGGCGCCACTGAAGCTTTCTTT. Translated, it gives CASSLVRSEGGATEAFF. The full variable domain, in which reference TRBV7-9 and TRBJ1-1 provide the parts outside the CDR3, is DTGVSQNPRHKITKRGQNVTFRCDPISEHNRLYWYRQTLGQGPEFLTYFQNEAQLEKSRLLSDRFSAERPKGSFSTLEIQRTEQGDSAMYLCASSLVRSEGGATEAFFGQGTRLTVV.

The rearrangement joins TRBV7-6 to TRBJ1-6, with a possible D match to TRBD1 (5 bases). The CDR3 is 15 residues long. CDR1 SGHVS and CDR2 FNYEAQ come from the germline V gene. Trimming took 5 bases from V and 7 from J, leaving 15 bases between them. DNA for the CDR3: TGTGCCAGCAGCATCGGACACGGGGGGAATTCACCCCTCCACTTT. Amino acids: CASSIGHGGNSPLHF.

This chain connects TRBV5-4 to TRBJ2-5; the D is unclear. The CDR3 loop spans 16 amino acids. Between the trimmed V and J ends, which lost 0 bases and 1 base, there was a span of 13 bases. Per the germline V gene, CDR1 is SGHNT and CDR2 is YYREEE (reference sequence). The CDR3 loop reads CASSLVISSFQETQYF. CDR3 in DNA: TGTGCCAGCAGCTTGGTTATCTCGAGTTTCCAAGAGACCCAGTACTTC.

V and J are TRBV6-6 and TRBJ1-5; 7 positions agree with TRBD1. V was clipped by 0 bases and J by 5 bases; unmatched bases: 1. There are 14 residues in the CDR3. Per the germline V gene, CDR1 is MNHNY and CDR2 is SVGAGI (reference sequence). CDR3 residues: CASSYSRGDQPQHF. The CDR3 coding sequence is TGTGCCAGCAGTTACTCCAGGGGGGATCAGCCCCAGCATTTT.

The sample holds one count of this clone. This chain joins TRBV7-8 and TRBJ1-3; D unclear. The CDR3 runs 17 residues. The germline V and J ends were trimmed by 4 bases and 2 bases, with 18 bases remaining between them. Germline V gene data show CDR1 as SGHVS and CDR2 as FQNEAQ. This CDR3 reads CASSSAFGVSPGNTIYF. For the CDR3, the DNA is TGTGCCAGCAGCTCCGCTTTTGGAGTGTCACCTGGAAACACCATATATTTT.

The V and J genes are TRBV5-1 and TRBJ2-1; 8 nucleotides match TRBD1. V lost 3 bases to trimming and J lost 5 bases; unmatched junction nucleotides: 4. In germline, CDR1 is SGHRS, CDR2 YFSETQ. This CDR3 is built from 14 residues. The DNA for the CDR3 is TGCGCCAGCAGCTCCGGGACAGGCGACAATGAGCAGTTCTTC. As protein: CASSSGTGDNEQFF. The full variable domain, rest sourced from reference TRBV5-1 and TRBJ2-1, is KAGVTQTPRYLIKTRGQQVTLSCSPISGHRSVSWYQQTPGQGLQFLFEYFSETQRNKGNFPGRFSGRQFSNSRSEMNVSTLELGDSALYLCASSSGTGDNEQFFGPGTRLTVL.

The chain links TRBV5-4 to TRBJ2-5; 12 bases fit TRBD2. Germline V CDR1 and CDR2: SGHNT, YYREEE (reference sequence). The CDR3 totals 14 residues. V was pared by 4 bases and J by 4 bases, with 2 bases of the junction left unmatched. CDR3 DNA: TGTGCCAGCAGCCCGGGACTAGCGGGAGAGACCCAGTACTTC. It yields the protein CASSPGLAGETQYF.

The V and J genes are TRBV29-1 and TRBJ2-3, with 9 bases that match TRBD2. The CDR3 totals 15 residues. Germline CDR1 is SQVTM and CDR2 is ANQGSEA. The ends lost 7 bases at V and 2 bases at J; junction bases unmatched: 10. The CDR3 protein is CSASAGGTVTDTQYF. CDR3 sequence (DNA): TGCAGCGCTTCAGCGGGAGGTACTGTCACAGATACGCAGTATTTT.

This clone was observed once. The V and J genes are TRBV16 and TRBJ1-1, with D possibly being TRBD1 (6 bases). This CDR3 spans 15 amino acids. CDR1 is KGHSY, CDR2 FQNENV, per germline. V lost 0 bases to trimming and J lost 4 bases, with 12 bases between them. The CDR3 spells CASSQSEVGGTEAFF. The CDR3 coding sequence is TGTGCCAGCAGCCAATCTGAGGTAGGGGGCACTGAAGCTTTCTTT.

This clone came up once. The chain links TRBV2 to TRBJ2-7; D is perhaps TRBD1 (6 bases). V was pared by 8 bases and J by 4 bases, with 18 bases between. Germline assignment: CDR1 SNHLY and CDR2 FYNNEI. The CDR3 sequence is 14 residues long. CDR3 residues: CASQRQEGPYEQYF. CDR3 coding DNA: TGTGCCAGCCAAAGACAGGAAGGCCCGTACGAGCAGTACTTC.

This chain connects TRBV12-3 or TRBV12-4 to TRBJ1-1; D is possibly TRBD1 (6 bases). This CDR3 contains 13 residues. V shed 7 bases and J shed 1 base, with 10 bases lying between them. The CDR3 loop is CASTTGTNTEAFF. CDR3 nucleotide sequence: TGTGCCAGCACGACAGGTACGAACACTGAAGCTTTCTTT.

The CDR3 reads CAIRGTSTDTQYF. The CDR3 coding sequence is TGTGCCATCAGGGGGACTAGCACAGATACGCAGTATTTT. This chain links TRBV10-3 with TRBJ2-3, with a tentative D call TRBD2 (6 bases). With 6 bases removed from V and 0 bases from J, the gap between germline ends came to 7 bases. Germline V CDR1 and CDR2: ENHRY, SYGVKD. The CDR3 extends over 13 amino acids.

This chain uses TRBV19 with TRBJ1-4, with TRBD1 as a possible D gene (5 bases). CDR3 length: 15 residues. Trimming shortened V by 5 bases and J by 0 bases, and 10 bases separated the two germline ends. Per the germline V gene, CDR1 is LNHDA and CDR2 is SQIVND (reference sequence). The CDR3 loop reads CASSLGQATNEKLFF. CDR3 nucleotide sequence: TGTGCCAGTAGTCTTGGACAAGCAACTAATGAAAAACTGTTTTTT. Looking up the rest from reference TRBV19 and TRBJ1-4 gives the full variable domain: DGGITQSPKYLFRKEGQNVTLSCEQNLNHDAMYWYRQDPGQGLRLIYYSQIVNDFQKGDIAEGYSVSREKKESFPLTVTSAQKNPTAFYLCASSLGQATNEKLFFGSGTQLSVL.

The CDR3 DNA reads as TGTGCCAGCAGGGCCCCGGGACTAGCGGGGTACAATGAGCAGTTCTTC. This gives the protein CASRAPGLAGYNEQFF. The rearrangement joins TRBV3-1 (or the pseudogene TRBV3-2) to TRBJ2-1; TRBD2 matches 13 bases. Trimming removed 6 bases from V and 4 bases from J; junction bases left unmatched: 6. The CDR3 length is 16 residues. Germline V lookup: CDR1 LGHDT, CDR2 YNNKEL (reference sequence).

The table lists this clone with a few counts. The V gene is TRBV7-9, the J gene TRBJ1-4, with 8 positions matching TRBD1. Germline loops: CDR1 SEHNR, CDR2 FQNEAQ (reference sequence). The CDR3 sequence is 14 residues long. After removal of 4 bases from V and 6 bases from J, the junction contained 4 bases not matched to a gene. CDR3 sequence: CASSYTGGDEKLFF. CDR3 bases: TGTGCCAGCAGCTATACAGGGGGTGATGAAAAACTGTTTTTT.

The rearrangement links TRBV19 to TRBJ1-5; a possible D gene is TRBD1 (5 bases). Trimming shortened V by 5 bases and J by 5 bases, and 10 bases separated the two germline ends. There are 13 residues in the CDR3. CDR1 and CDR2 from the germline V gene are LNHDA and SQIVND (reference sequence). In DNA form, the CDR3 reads TGTGCCAGTAGTCGGACATATGATCAGCCCCAGCATTTT. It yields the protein CASSRTYDQPQHF.

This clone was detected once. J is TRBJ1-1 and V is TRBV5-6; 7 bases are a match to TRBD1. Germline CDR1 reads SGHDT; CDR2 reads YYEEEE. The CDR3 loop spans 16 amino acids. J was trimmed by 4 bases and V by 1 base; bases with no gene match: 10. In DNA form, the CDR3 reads TGTGCCAGCAGCTTGTTTCTAGACAGGGAAGGCACTGAAGCTTTCTTT. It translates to CASSLFLDREGTEAFF.

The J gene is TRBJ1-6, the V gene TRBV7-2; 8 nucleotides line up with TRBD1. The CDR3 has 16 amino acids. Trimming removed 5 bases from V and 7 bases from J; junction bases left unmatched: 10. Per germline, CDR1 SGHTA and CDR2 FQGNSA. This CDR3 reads CASSPSPYRGNSPLHF. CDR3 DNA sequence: TGTGCCAGCAGCCCCAGCCCGTACAGGGGGAATTCACCCCTCCACTTT.

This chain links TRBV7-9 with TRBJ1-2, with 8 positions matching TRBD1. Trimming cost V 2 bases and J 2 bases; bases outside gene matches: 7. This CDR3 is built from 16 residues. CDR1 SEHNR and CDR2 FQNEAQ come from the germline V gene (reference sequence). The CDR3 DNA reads TGTGCCAGCAGCTTAAGGCGACAGGGGAAAAACTATGGCTACACCTTC. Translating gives CASSLRRQGKNYGYTF.

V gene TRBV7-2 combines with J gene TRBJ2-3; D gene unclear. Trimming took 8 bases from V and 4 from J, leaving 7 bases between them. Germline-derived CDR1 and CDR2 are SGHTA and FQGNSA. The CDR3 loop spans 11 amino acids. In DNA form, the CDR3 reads TGTGCCAGCGGCAGTTCAGATACGCAGTATTTT. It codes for CASGSSDTQYF.

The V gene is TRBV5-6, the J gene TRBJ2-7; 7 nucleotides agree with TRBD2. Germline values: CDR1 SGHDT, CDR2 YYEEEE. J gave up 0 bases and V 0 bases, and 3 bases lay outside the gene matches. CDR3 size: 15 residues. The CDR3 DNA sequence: TGTGCCAGCAGCTTGGGGGGGAGGGCCTCCTACGAGCAGTACTTC. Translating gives CASSLGGRASYEQYF.